This T cell receptor beta chain was obtained from a study of metastatic and nonmetastatic thyroid tumors. As for the study in general: The study looked at repertoires side by side in blood and in tumor or nodule tissue from malignant and benign thyroid patients. Notes on the study in general: Benign nodules were reported to have significantly lower TCR beta diversity than malignant thyroid tumors, in blood and tumor.

No treatment of any kind had been given to any patient before thyroid surgery. This clone was seen many times. Its antigen is undetermined. How the authors handled the data: The distant-metastasis classifier for papillary thyroid cancer was built from CDR3 differences across clinicopathological groups. TCRdb re-called the PCR reads through MiXCR. The authors' filters were not applied to this entry. The sample carries about 43,000 clones, less than 3.5% recorded once. The sample comprised blood. The sequence was collected from a female donor with papillary thyroid cancer or a benign thyroid nodule (not recorded which). Some clones in this sample may be carry-over from other donors' samples.

CDR3 nucleotide sequence: TGTGCCAGCAGCCGCGGGGGGGGAGCAACTAATGAAAAACTGTTTTTT. It encodes CASSRGGGATNEKLFF. The chain links TRBV5-4 to TRBJ1-4, with a weak D call TRBD1 (5 bases). The germline V gene has CDR1 SGHNT and CDR2 YYREEE (reference sequence). CDR3 length: 16 amino acids. The germline V and J ends were trimmed by 4 bases and 0 bases, with 13 bases remaining between them.